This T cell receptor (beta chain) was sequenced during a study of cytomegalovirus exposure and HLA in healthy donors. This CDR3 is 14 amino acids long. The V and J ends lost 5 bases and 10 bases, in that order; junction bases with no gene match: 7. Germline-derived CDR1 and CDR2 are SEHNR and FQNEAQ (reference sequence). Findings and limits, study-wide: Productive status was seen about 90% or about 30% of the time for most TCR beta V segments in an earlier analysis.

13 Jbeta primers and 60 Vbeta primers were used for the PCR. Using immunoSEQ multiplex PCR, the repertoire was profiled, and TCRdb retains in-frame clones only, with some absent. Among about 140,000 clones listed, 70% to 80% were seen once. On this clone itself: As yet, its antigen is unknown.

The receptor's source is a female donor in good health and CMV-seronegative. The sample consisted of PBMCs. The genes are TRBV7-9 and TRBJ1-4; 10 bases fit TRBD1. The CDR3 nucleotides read TGTGCCAGCAGCCTGGGGACAGGGGCTGGAAAACTGTTTTTT. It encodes CASSLGTGAGKLFF. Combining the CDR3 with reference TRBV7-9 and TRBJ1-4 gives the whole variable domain DTGVSQNPRHKITKRGQNVTFRCDPISEHNRLYWYRQTLGQGPEFLTYFQNEAQLEKSRLLSDRFSAERPKGSFSTLEIQRTEQGDSAMYLCASSLGTGAGKLFFGSGTQLSVL.